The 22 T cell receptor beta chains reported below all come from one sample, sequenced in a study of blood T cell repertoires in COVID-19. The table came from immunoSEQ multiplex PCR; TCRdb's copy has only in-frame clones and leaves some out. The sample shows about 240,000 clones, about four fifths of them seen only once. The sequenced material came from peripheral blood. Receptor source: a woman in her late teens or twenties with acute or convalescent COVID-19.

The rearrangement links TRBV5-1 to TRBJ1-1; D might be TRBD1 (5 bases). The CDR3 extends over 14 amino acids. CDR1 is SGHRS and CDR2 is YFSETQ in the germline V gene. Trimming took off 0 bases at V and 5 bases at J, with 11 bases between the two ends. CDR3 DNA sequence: TGCGCCAGCAGCTTGGTGGGGCTGGAAACTGAAGCTTTCTTT. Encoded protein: CASSLVGLETEAFF.

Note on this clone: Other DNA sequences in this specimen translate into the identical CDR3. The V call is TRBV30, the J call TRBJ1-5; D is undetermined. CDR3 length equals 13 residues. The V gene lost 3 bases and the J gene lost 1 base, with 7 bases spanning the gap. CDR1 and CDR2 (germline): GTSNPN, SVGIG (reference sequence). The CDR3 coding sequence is TGTGCCTGGAGCGTCAGGAGCAATCAGCCCCAGCATTTT. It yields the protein CAWSVRSNQPQHF.

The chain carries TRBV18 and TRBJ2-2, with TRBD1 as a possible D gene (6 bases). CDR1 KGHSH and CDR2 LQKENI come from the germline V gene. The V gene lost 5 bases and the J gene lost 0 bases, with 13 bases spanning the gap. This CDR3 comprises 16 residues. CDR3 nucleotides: TGTGCCAGCTCATTAGGGACACCCGCGAACACCGGGGAGCTGTTTTTT. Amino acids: CASSLGTPANTGELFF. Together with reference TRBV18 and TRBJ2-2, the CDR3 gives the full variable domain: NAGVMQNPRHLVRRRGQEARLRCSPMKGHSHVYWYRQLPEEGLKFMVYLQKENIIDESGMPKERFSAEFPKEGPSILRIQQVVRGDSAAYFCASSLGTPANTGELFFGEGSRLTVL.

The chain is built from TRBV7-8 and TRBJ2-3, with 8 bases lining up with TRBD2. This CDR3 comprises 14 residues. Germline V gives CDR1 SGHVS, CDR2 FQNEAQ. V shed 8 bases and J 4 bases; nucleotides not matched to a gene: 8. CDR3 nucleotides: TGTGCCAGCTCGAAACGGGAGGGGGCAGATACGCAGTATTTT. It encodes CASSKREGADTQYF.

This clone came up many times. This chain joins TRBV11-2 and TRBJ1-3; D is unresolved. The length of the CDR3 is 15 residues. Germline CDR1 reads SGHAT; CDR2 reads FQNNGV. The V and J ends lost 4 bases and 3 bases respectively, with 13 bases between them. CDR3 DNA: TGTGCCAGCAGCTCATCAGTGAGGGTTGGAAACACCATATATTTT. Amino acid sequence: CASSSSVRVGNTIYF.

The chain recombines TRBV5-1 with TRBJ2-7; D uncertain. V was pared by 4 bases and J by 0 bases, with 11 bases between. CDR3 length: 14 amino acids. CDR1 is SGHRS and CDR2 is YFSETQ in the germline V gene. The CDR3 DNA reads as TGCGCCAGCAGCCCGGAGTGGTACTCCTACGAGCAGTACTTC. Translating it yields CASSPEWYSYEQYF.

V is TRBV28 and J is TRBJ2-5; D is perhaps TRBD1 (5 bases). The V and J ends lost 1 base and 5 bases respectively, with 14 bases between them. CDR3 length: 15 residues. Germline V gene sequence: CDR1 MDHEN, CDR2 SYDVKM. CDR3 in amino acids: CASSLSTAAGETQYF. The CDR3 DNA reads TGTGCCAGCAGTTTATCAACGGCAGCAGGGGAGACCCAGTACTTC.

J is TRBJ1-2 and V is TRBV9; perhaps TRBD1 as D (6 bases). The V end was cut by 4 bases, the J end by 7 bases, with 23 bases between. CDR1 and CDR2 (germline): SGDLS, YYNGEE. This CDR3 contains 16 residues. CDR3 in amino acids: CASSSTGTSPTGGYTF. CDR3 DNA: TGTGCCAGCAGCTCAACCGGGACATCGCCAACCGGTGGCTACACCTTC.

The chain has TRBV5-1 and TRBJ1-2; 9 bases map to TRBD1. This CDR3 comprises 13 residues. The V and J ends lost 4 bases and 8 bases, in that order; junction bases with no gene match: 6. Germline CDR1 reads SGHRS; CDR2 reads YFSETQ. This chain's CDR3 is CASSPGQGGGYTF. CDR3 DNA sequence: TGCGCCAGCAGCCCGGGACAGGGCGGCGGCTACACCTTC. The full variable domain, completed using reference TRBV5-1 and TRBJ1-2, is KAGVTQTPRYLIKTRGQQVTLSCSPISGHRSVSWYQQTPGQGLQFLFEYFSETQRNKGNFPGRFSGRQFSNSRSEMNVSTLELGDSALYLCASSPGQGGGYTFGSGTRLTVV.

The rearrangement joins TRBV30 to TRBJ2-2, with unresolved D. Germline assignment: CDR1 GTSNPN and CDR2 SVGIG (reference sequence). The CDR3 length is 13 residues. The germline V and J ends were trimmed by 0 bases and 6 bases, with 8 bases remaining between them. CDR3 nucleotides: TGTGCCTGGAGTGTATCAGGATCCGGGGAGCTGTTTTTT. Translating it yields CAWSVSGSGELFF.

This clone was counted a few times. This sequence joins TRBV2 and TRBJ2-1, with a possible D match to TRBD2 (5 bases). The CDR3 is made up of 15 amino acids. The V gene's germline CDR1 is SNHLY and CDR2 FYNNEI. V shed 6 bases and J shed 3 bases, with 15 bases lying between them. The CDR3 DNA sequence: TGTGCCAGCAGCTTACCTGGACTGAACTACAATGAGCAGTTCTTC. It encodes CASSLPGLNYNEQFF.

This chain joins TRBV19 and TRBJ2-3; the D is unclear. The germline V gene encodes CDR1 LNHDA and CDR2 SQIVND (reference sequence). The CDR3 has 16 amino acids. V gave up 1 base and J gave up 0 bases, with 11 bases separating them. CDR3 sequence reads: CASSIVAQTSTDTQYF. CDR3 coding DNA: TGTGCCAGTAGTATAGTTGCGCAAACTAGCACAGATACGCAGTATTTT. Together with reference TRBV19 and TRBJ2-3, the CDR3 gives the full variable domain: DGGITQSPKYLFRKEGQNVTLSCEQNLNHDAMYWYRQDPGQGLRLIYYSQIVNDFQKGDIAEGYSVSREKKESFPLTVTSAQKNPTAFYLCASSIVAQTSTDTQYFGPGTRLTVL.

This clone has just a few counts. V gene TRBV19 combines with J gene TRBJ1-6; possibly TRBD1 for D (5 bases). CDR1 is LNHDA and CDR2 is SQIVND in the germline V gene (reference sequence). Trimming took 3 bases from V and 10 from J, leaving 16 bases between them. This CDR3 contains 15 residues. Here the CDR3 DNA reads TGTGCCAGTAGTATTTGGGGGGGGAAACCCTCACCCCTCCACTTT. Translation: CASSIWGGKPSPLHF.

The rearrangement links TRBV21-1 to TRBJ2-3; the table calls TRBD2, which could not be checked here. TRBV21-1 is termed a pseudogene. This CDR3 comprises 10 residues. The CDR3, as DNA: TGTGCCAGCAGGGAGTGCGGGCAGTATTTT. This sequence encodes CASRECGQYF.

The CDR3, as DNA: TGTGCCAGCACACGGGGACTTCCCTATGGCTACACCTTC. This sequence encodes CASTRGLPYGYTF. The chain carries TRBV6-5 and TRBJ1-2, with D perhaps matching TRBD1 (5 bases). The V gene lost 7 bases and the J gene lost 4 bases, with 13 bases spanning the gap. Germline-derived CDR1 and CDR2 are MNHEY and SVGAGI. This CDR3 is built from 13 residues.

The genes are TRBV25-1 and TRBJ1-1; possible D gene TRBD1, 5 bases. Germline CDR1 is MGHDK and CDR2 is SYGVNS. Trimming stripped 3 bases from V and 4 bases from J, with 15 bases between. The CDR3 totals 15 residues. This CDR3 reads CASSDSRGLGTEAFF. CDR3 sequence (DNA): TGTGCCAGCAGTGATTCGCGGGGGTTGGGCACTGAAGCTTTCTTT.

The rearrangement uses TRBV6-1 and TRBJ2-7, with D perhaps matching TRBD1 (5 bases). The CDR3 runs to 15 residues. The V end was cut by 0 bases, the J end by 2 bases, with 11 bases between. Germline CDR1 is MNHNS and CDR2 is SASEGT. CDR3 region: CASSEAGQVPYEQYF. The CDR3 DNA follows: TGTGCCAGCAGTGAAGCGGGGCAGGTACCCTACGAGCAGTACTTC.

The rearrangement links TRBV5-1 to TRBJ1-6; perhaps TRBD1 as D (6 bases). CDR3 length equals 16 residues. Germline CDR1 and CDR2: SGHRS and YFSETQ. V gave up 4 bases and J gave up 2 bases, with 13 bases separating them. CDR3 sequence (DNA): TGCGCCAGCAGCGCCGAGACAGGAACCTATAATTCACCCCTCCACTTT. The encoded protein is CASSAETGTYNSPLHF.

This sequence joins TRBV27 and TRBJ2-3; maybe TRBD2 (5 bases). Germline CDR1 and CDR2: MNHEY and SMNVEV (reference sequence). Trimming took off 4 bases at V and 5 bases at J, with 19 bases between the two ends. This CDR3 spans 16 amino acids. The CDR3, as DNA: TGTGCCAGCAGTTCCCCAGCGGTCCGAAAGGAAGATACGCAGTATTTT. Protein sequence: CASSSPAVRKEDTQYF.

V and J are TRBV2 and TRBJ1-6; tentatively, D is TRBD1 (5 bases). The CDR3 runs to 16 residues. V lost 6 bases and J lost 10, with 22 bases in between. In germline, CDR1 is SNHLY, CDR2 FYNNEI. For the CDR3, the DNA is TGTGCCAGCAGCTCCTTCCAGGGTGGATTTGGCTCACCCCTCCACTTT. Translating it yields CASSSFQGGFGSPLHF.

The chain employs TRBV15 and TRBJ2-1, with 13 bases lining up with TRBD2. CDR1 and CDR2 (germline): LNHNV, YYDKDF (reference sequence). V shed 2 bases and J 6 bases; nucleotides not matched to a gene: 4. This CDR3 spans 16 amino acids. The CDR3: CATSRSRTSGSNEQFF. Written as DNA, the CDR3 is TGTGCCACCAGCAGATCCCGGACTAGCGGGAGCAATGAGCAGTTCTTC.

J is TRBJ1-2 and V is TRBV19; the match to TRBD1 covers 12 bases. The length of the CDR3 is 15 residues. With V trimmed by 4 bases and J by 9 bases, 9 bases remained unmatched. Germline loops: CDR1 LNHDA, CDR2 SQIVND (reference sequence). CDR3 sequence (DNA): TGTGCCAGTAGTACACCGGGACAGGGGGCTCGTAGCTACACCTTC. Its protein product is CASSTPGQGARSYTF.